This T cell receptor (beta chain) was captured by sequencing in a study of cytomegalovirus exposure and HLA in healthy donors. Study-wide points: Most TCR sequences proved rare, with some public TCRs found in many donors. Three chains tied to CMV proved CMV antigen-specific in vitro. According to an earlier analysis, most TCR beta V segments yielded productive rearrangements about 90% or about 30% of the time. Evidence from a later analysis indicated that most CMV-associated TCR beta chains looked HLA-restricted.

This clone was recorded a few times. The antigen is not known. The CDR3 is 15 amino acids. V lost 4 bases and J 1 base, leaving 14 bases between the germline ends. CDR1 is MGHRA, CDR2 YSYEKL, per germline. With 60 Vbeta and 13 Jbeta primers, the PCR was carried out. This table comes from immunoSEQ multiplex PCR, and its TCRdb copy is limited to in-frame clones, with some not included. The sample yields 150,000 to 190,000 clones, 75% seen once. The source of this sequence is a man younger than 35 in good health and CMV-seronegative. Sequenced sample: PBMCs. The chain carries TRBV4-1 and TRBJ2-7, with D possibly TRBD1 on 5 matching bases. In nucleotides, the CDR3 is TGCGCCAGCAGCCTCAAGTGGGGCAGTTCCTACGAGCAGTACTTC. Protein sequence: CASSLKWGSSYEQYF.